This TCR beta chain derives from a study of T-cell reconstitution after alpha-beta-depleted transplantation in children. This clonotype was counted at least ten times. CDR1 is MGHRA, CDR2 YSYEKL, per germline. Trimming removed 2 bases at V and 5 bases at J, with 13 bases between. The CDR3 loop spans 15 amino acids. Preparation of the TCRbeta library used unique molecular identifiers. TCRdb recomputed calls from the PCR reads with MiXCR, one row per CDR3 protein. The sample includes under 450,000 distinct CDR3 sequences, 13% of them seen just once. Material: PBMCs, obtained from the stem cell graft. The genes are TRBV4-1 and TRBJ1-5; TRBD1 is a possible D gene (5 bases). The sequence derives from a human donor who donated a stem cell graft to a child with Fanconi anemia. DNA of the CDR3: TGCGCCAGCAGCCAAAGCTGGGACGGCTATCAGCCCCAGCATTTT. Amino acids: CASSQSWDGYQPQHF.